This T cell receptor beta chain was documented in a study of PD-L1 blockade in urothelial cancer. Study-level background: Blood samples had a median of about 150,000 T cells. Study-level points and caveats: When pretreatment blood TCR clonality was below the median, it predicted better survival.

Only in-frame clones appear in the TCRdb table, and some are missing; sequencing was by immunoSEQ multiplex PCR. The repertoire holds tens of thousands of clones, with approximately 85% as singletons. The CDR3 is made up of 17 amino acids. The V gene's germline CDR1 is SGHAT and CDR2 FQNNGV. V lost 4 bases and J lost 4; bases outside the gene matches: 12. Time point given: peripheral blood 6 weeks after treatment start. This clone was seen once. Its antigen remains unidentified. The gene calls are TRBV11-2 and TRBJ2-3; 9 positions match TRBD2. This TCR was sampled from a man aged 45-60 years with urothelial cancer. The sequencing here drew on PBMCs, taken around atezolizumab (anti-PD-L1) treatment. The CDR3 here is CASSSKVAGVRADTQYF. DNA for the CDR3: TGTGCCAGCAGCTCGAAGGTAGCGGGGGTCCGGGCAGATACGCAGTATTTT.